One sample yielded the 18 T cell receptor beta chains listed below, sequenced in a study of blood T cell repertoires in COVID-19. Clones were read by immunoSEQ multiplex PCR, and TCRdb kept only the in-frame ones, dropping some. This table has about 360,000 clones, around 87% appearing once. The sample comprised peripheral blood. All receptors come from a human donor in a cohort sampled during active COVID-19.

V and J are TRBV7-8 and TRBJ2-3; D call uncertain. Per germline, CDR1 SGHVS and CDR2 FQNEAQ. The CDR3 has 13 residues. The V and J ends lost 4 bases and 4 bases respectively, with 9 bases between them. CDR3 DNA sequence: TGTGCCAGCAGCTCTAGTACGGCAGATACGCAGTATTTT. It yields the protein CASSSSTADTQYF.

This clone was counted ten times or more. The chain carries TRBV30 and TRBJ1-1; TRBD1 aligns across 9 bases. The CDR3 has 14 amino acids. The germline gives CDR1 GTSNPN, CDR2 SVGIG (reference sequence). The J segment lost 4 bases and the V segment lost 0 bases, leaving 3 bases of the junction unmatched. The CDR3 here is CAWSVLTGGTEAFF. DNA for the CDR3: TGTGCCTGGAGTGTACTGACAGGGGGCACTGAAGCTTTCTTT.

The CDR3: CASREGGMNTEAFF. The CDR3 DNA reads TGTGCCAGCCGCGAGGGCGGGATGAACACTGAAGCTTTCTTT. The chain has TRBV6-6 and TRBJ1-1; D unresolved. CDR1 and CDR2 (germline): MNHNY, SVGAGI (reference sequence). This CDR3 comprises 14 residues. The ends were cut back, 8 bases at V and 0 bases at J, with 13 bases in the middle.

The sample holds one count of this clone. The sample contains more than one DNA sequence encoding this CDR3. This sequence joins TRBV5-4 and TRBJ2-3; 7 nucleotides match TRBD2. The CDR3 totals 14 residues. From germline, CDR1 is SGHNT and CDR2 YYREEE (reference sequence). V was pared by 3 bases and J by 3 bases, with 4 bases of the junction left unmatched. For the CDR3, the DNA is TGTGCCAGCAGCTCATGGACTAGTACAGATACGCAGTATTTT. This gives the protein CASSSWTSTDTQYF.

This chain joins TRBV9 and TRBJ2-1; TRBD2 aligns across 11 bases. After removal of 1 base from V and 7 bases from J, the junction contained 4 bases not matched to a gene. CDR1 is SGDLS and CDR2 is YYNGEE in the germline V gene. The CDR3 is 15 residues long. The CDR3 loop is CASSVFLAGGNEQFF. In DNA, the CDR3 is TGTGCCAGCAGCGTATTCCTAGCGGGAGGAAATGAGCAGTTCTTC.

This clone is a singleton in its sample. The chain is built from TRBV4-2 and TRBJ1-2, with D possibly being TRBD1 (5 bases). Trimming stripped 1 base from V and 5 bases from J, with 23 bases between. The CDR3 extends over 18 amino acids. Germline CDR1 LGHNA, CDR2 YNFKEQ. The DNA for the CDR3 is TGTGCCAGCAGCCAAGGGGTTGGCAGGGATGCCTTGTGGTATGGCTACACCTTC. Its protein is CASSQGVGRDALWYGYTF.

The V call is TRBV4-1, the J call TRBJ2-5; possibly TRBD2 for D (7 bases). The CDR3 runs to 14 residues. Germline lookup yields CDR1 MGHRA and CDR2 YSYEKL. V gave up 1 base and J gave up 6 bases, with 12 bases separating them. The CDR3 DNA follows: TGCGCCAGCAGCCAAGTGGGGGGGCCAAAGACCCAGTACTTC. It encodes CASSQVGGPKTQYF.

This clone appeared a few times. The CDR3, as DNA: TGTGCCAGCTCCTCAAAGGACAGGGTGGGCACTGAAGCTTTCTTT. As protein: CASSSKDRVGTEAFF. This chain links TRBV18 with TRBJ1-1, with 8 bases matching TRBD1. Losses at the gene ends were 6 bases for V and 4 bases for J; bases not matched to a gene: 10. Germline values: CDR1 KGHSH, CDR2 LQKENI. This CDR3 spans 15 amino acids.

The chain employs TRBV6-1 and TRBJ2-3, with 9 bases fitting TRBD2. CDR3 length: 15 residues. Trimming removed 2 bases from V and 6 bases from J; junction bases left unmatched: 6. The V gene's germline CDR1 is MNHNS and CDR2 SASEGT. The CDR3 bases are TGTGCCAGCAGTGAACGGGCGGGAGGGGTGGATACGCAGTATTTT. Amino acid sequence: CASSERAGGVDTQYF.

This clone was seen a single time. CDR3 sequence: CASSLVGGGKTSLRDTQYF. In nucleotides, the CDR3 is TGTGCCAGCAGCTTAGTGGGAGGGGGAAAGACTTCGTTAAGGGATACGCAGTATTTT. The chain couples TRBV13 to TRBJ2-3; D is possibly TRBD2 (7 bases). The CDR3 has 19 residues. Trimming stripped 1 base from V and 6 bases from J, with 26 bases between. Per germline, CDR1 PRHDT and CDR2 FYEKMQ (reference sequence). Combining the CDR3 with reference TRBV13 and TRBJ2-3 gives the whole variable domain AAGVIQSPRHLIKEKRETATLKCYPIPRHDTVYWYQQGPGQDPQFLISFYEKMQSDKGSIPDRFSAQQFSDYHSELNMSSLELGDSALYFCASSLVGGGKTSLRDTQYFGPGTRLTVL.

CDR3 region: CASSSRVNGLAGGGYTF. CDR3 nucleotide sequence: TGTGCCAGCAGTTCCCGTGTAAATGGCCTTGCTGGCGGTGGCTACACCTTC. The chain employs TRBV27 and TRBJ1-2; D not resolved. The CDR3 is made up of 17 amino acids. Trimming took 4 bases from V and 7 from J, leaving 25 bases between them. CDR1 and CDR2 (germline): MNHEY, SMNVEV (reference sequence).

V gene TRBV28 combines with J gene TRBJ2-7; possible D gene TRBD2, 6 bases. Germline lookup yields CDR1 MDHEN and CDR2 SYDVKM. This CDR3 is 17 amino acids long. Trimming shortened V by 4 bases and J by 0 bases, and 19 bases separated the two germline ends. CDR3 nucleotides: TGTGCCAGCAGTTGGGTCTTGGGACTGTACAGCTCCTACGAGCAGTACTTC. Translating it yields CASSWVLGLYSSYEQYF.

This rearrangement joins TRBV3-1 (or the pseudogene TRBV3-2) to TRBJ2-1, with D maybe TRBD2 (5 bases). The CDR3 spans 13 residues. Germline CDR1 is LGHDT and CDR2 is YNNKEL (reference sequence). With 0 bases removed from V and 12 bases from J, the gap between germline ends came to 12 bases. In DNA form, the CDR3 reads TGTGCCAGCAGCCAAGAAACCGCGAGCGGGCAGTTCTTC. Encoded protein: CASSQETASGQFF.

The chain is built from TRBV6-5 and TRBJ1-6, with a possible D match to TRBD1 (5 bases). Per the germline V gene, CDR1 is MNHEY and CDR2 is SVGAGI. CDR3 length equals 15 residues. The V and J ends lost 5 bases and 11 bases respectively, with 19 bases between them. CDR3 sequence reads: CASSPFRLGGTPLHF. In DNA, the CDR3 is TGTGCCAGCAGTCCCTTTCGACTGGGGGGGACACCCCTCCACTTT.

This chain uses TRBV7-9 with TRBJ2-1; D is ambiguous. V was cut by 4 bases and J by 9 bases, with 13 bases left in between. This CDR3 spans 13 amino acids. The germline V gene has CDR1 SEHNR and CDR2 FQNEAQ (reference sequence). CDR3: CASSSVNSFEQFF. As DNA, the CDR3 is TGTGCCAGCAGCTCCGTGAACTCTTTTGAGCAGTTCTTC.

This chain connects TRBV28 to TRBJ2-5, with 9 nucleotides matching TRBD1. Germline V gives CDR1 MDHEN, CDR2 SYDVKM. The CDR3 totals 15 residues. V was clipped by 7 bases and J by 4 bases; unmatched bases: 10. CDR3 in amino acids: CASTPAGTGRETQYF. CDR3 nucleotide sequence: TGTGCCAGCACCCCCGCCGGGACAGGGAGAGAGACCCAGTACTTC.

The chain employs TRBV19 and TRBJ2-1; unclear D gene. From germline, CDR1 is LNHDA and CDR2 SQIVND (reference sequence). The CDR3 runs 13 residues. The V gene lost 3 bases and the J gene lost 6 bases, with 9 bases spanning the gap. CDR3 nucleotide sequence: TGTGCCAGTAGTATCCGACTCGTCAATGAGCAGTTCTTC. Protein product: CASSIRLVNEQFF.

This clone was picked up one time. This rearrangement joins TRBV28 to TRBJ1-4; TRBD1 matches 11 bases. The CDR3 extends over 16 amino acids. From germline, CDR1 is MDHEN and CDR2 SYDVKM. After removal of 6 bases from V and 10 bases from J, the junction contained 13 bases not matched to a gene. The CDR3 coding sequence is TGTGCCAGCAGCAATCCACCCGGGACAGGGGGGGGAAAACTGTTTTTT. The encoded protein is CASSNPPGTGGGKLFF.